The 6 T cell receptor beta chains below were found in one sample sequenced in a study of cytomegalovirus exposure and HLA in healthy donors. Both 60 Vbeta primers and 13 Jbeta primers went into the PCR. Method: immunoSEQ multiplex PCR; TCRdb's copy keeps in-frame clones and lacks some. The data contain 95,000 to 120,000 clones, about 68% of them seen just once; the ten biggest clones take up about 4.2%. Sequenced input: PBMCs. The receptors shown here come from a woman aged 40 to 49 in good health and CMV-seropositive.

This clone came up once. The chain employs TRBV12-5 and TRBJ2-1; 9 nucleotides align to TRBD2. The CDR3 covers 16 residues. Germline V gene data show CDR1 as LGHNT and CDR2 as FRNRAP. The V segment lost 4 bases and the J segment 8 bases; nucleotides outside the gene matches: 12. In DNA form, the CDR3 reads TGTGCTAGTGGTTGGGGTAGCGGGGGCCTAAGGGATGAGCAGTTCTTC. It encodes CASGWGSGGLRDEQFF. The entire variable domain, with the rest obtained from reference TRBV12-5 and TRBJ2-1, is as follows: DARVTQTPRHKVTEMGQEVTMRCQPILGHNTVFWYRQTMMQGLELLAYFRNRAPLDDSGMPKDRFSAEMPDATLATLKIQPSEPRDSAVYFCASGWGSGGLRDEQFFGPGTRLTVL.

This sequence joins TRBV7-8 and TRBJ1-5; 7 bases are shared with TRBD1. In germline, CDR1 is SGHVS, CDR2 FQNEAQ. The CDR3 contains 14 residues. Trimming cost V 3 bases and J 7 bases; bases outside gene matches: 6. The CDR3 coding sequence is TGTGCCAGCAGCTTTACAGGGGTTTCACAGCCCCAGCATTTT. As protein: CASSFTGVSQPQHF. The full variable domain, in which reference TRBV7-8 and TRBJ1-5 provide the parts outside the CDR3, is GAGVSQSPRYKVAKRGQDVALRCDPISGHVSLFWYQQALGQGPEFLTYFQNEAQLDKSGLPSDRFFAERPEGSVSTLKIQRTQQEDSAVYLCASSFTGVSQPQHFGDGTRLSIL.

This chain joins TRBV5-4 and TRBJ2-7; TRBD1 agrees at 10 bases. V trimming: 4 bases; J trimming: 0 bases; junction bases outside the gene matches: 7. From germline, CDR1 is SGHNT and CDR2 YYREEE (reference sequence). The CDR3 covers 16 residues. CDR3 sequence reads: CASSPGTGANSYEQYF. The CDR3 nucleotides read TGTGCCAGCAGCCCCGGGACAGGGGCGAACTCCTACGAGCAGTACTTC. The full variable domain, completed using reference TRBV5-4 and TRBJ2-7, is ETGVTQSPTHLIKTRGQQVTLRCSSQSGHNTVSWYQQALGQGPQFIFQYYREEENGRGNFPPRFSGLQFPNYSSELNVNALELDDSALYLCASSPGTGANSYEQYFGPGTRLTVT.

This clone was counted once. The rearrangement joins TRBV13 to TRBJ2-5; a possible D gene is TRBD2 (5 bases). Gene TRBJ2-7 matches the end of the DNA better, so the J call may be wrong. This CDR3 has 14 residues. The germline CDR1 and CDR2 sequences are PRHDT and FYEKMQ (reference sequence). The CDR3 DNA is TGTGCCAGCAGTTCTGGACTCAAGTCATACGAGCAGTACTTC. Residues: CASSSGLKSYEQYF.

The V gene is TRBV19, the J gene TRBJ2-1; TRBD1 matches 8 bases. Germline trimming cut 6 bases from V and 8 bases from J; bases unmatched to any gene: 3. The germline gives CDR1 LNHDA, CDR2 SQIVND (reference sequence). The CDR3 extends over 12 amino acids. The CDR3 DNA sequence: TGTGCCAGTAGGAAGACAGGGGATGAGCAGTTCTTC. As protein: CASRKTGDEQFF. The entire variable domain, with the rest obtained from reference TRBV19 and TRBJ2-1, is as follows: DGGITQSPKYLFRKEGQNVTLSCEQNLNHDAMYWYRQDPGQGLRLIYYSQIVNDFQKGDIAEGYSVSREKKESFPLTVTSAQKNPTAFYLCASRKTGDEQFFGPGTRLTVL.

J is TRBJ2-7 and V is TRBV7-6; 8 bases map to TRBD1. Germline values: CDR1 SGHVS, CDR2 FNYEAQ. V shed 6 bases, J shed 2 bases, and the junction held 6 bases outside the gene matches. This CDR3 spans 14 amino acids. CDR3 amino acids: CASSSGTGTYEQYF. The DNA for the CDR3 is TGTGCCAGCAGTTCCGGGACAGGTACCTACGAGCAGTACTTC.